Below, one T cell receptor beta chain is given with its context. Its specificity is unknown. This sample's time point: newly diagnosed GD, antithyroid drugs for less than 3 months. The TCR library used RNA extracted from PBMCs. CDR3 length equals 15 residues. From germline, CDR1 is DFQATT and CDR2 SNEGSKA (reference sequence). V was clipped by 0 bases and J by 10 bases, with 19 bases between them. For TCR beta, libraries came from iRepertoire HTBI primers and Arm-PCR of CDR3 regions. TCRdb fed the multiplex PCR reads into MiXCR, producing one record per CDR3 protein. The repertoire holds some 490,000 distinct CDR3 sequences, with approximately 12% as singletons. This sample is part of a study of regulatory T cells in long-lasting Graves disease. Whole-study findings and limits: Reduced TCR diversity was observed in persistent Graves' patients versus newly diagnosed patients. TRBV28, TRBJ1-2 and TRBJ2-5 emerged as the favored segments in persistent disease. The researchers studied only peripheral blood, not thyroid tissue.

These data are also associated with another study on T cells in Graves' hyperthyroidism and ophthalmopathy. Turning to that study: Blood also held most thyroid clonotypes expanded beyond 0.001.

Material: peripheral blood mononuclear cells (PBMCs), obtained at new diagnosis, from a patient treated with antithyroid drugs. J is TRBJ2-1 and V is TRBV20-1; D may be TRBD1 (6 bases). The receptor was isolated from a woman in her 30s with Graves disease. CDR3 sequence (DNA): TGCAGTGCTAGAGATTGGGGCCAACCAGGGGCCGAGCAGTTCTTC. Translated: CSARDWGQPGAEQFF.